The entry that follows covers one T cell receptor (beta chain) sequence. Its antigen is as yet unknown. The sample comes from a study of OX40 agonist ivuxolimab in advanced cancers. Across the whole study: The group had a mean age of around 60 years, ranged from about 20 to 79, and was less than 85% male.

Whole-study findings and limits: CD8+ T cells (on average) carried more expanded clones than CD4+ T cells. Among the lowest levels of clonal expansion were found in partial responders at 0.1-3.0 mg/kg.

TCRdb's table, derived via immunoSEQ multiplex PCR, lists solely in-frame clones and lacks some. This table holds over 10,000 clones, around 76% found once. The V gene lost 3 bases and the J gene lost 0 bases, with 8 bases spanning the gap. The CDR3 loop spans 15 amino acids. Per the germline V gene, CDR1 is MNHEY and CDR2 is SMNVEV (reference sequence). Sequences were derived from CD4+ or CD8+ T cells sorted from blood, sampled in a trial of the OX40 agonist ivuxolimab. The TCR was taken from an adult with an advanced solid tumor such as melanoma, head and neck, liver or kidney cancer. The rearrangement links TRBV27 to TRBJ1-4; D remains ambiguous. In nucleotides, the CDR3 is TGTGCCAGCAGTTTGGTCACAGCAACTAATGAAAAACTGTTTTTT. Its translation is CASSLVTATNEKLFF.